This T cell receptor beta chain was sequenced for a study of beta chain features in type 1 diabetes. Across the whole study: In age, gender and cell yields, patients were similar to healthy donors. Researchers looked at fewer than 120,000,000 sorted cells across all samples.

This CDR3 is built from 15 residues. Points from the study as a whole: Shorter TCRB CDR3s, moderately but significantly so, marked every one of the four CD4+ subsets in Type 1 diabetes patients.

This clone was seen repeatedly, ten times or more. What it recognizes is unknown. Expressed TCRB transcripts were sequenced because the entire RNA isolate underwent reverse transcription. Here immunoSEQ multiplex PCR was the method, and the copy in TCRdb shows in-frame clones only, minus some. The sample gives 160,000 or so clones, over 8.5% of which show up once; over 2% is in the top ten. All of the sorted populations showed purity greater than 95%. Material for sequencing was central memory CD4+ T cells from blood. The chain joins TRBV12-2 to TRBJ2-7. TRBV12-2 is flagged as a pseudogene. This receptor was taken from a man aged 18-30 years in good health. This CDR3 is CASRPPCSDSYEQYF. CDR3 nucleotides: TGTGCAAGTCGCCCCCCATGTTCGGATTCCTACGAGCAGTACTTC.